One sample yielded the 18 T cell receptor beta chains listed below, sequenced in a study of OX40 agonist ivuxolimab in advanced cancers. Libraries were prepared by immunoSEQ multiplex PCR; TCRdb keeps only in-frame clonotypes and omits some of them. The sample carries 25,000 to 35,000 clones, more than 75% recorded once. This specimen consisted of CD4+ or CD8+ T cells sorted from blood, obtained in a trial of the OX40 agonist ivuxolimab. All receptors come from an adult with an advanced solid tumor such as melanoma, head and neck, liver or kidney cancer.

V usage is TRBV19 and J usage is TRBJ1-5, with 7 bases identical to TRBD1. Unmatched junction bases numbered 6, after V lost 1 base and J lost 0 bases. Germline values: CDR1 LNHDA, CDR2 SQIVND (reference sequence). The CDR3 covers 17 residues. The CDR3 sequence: CASSIVGTVYSNQPQHF. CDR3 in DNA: TGTGCCAGTAGTATAGTCGGGACAGTTTATAGCAATCAGCCCCAGCATTTT.

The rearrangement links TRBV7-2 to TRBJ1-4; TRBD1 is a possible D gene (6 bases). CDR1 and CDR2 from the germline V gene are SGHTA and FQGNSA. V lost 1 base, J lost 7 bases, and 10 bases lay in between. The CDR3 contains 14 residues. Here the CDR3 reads CASSLVGGLEKLFF. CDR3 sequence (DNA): TGTGCCAGCAGCTTAGTCGGGGGGCTTGAAAAACTGTTTTTT.

This chain's CDR3 is CASSEQGNYGYTF. The CDR3 DNA reads as TGCGCCAGCAGCGAACAGGGGAACTATGGCTACACCTTC. The chain is built from TRBV5-1 and TRBJ1-2; 7 bases match TRBD1. CDR1 and CDR2 (germline): SGHRS, YFSETQ. The CDR3 totals 13 residues. The J segment lost 2 bases and the V segment lost 4 bases, leaving 2 bases of the junction unmatched.

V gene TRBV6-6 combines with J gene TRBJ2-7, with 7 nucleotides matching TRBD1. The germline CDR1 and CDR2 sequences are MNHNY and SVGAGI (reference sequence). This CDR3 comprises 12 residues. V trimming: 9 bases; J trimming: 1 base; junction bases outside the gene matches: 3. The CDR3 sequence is CASTGQSYEQYF. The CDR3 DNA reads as TGTGCCAGTACGGGACAGTCCTACGAGCAGTACTTC.

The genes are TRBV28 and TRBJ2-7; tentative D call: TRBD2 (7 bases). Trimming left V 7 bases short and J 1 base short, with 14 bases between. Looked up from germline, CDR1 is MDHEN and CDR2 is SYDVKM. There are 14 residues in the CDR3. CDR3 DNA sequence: TGTGCCAGCATGGCGGGGGCGCCGTCCTACGAGCAGTACTTC. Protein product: CASMAGAPSYEQYF. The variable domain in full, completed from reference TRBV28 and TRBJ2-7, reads DVKVTQSSRYLVKRTGEKVFLECVQDMDHENMFWYRQDPGLGLRLIYFSYDVKMKEKGDIPEGYSVSREKKERFSLILESASTNQTSMYLCASMAGAPSYEQYFGPGTRLTVT.

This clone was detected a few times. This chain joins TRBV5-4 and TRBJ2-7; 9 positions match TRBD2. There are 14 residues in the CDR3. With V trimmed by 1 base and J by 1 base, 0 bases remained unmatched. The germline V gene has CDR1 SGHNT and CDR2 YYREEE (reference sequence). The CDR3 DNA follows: TGTGCCAGCAGCTTGACTAGCGGGTCCTACGAGCAGTACTTC. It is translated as CASSLTSGSYEQYF. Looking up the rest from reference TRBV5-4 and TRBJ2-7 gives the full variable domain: ETGVTQSPTHLIKTRGQQVTLRCSSQSGHNTVSWYQQALGQGPQFIFQYYREEENGRGNFPPRFSGLQFPNYSSELNVNALELDDSALYLCASSLTSGSYEQYFGPGTRLTVT.

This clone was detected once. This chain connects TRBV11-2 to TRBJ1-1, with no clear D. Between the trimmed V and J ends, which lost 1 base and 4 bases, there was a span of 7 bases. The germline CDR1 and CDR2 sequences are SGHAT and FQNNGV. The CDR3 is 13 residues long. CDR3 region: CASSLGLTTEAFF. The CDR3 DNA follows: TGTGCCAGCAGCTTAGGCCTGACCACTGAAGCTTTCTTT.

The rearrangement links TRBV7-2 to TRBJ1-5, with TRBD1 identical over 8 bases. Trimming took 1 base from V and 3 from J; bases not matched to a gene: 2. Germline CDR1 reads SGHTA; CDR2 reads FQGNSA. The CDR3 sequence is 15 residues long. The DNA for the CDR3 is TGTGCCAGCAGCTTAGGACAGGGGCACAATCAGCCCCAGCATTTT. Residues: CASSLGQGHNQPQHF. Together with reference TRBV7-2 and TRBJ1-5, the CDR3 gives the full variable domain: GAGVSQSPSNKVTEKGKDVELRCDPISGHTALYWYRQSLGQGLEFLIYFQGNSAPDKSGLPSDRFSAERTGGSVSTLTIQRTQQEDSAVYLCASSLGQGHNQPQHFGDGTRLSIL.

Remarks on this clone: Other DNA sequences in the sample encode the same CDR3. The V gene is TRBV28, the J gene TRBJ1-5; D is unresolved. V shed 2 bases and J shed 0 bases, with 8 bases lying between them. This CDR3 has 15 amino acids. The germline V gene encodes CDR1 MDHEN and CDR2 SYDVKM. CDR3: CASSLKGYSNQPQHF. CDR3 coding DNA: TGTGCCAGCAGTTTAAAGGGATATAGCAATCAGCCCCAGCATTTT.

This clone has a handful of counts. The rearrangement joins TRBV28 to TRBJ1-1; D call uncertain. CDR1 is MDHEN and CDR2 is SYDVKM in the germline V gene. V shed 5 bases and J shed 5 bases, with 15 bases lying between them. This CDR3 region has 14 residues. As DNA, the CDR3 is TGTGCCAGCAGTCCCCATCAGGTGAGGACTGAAGCTTTCTTT. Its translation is CASSPHQVRTEAFF.

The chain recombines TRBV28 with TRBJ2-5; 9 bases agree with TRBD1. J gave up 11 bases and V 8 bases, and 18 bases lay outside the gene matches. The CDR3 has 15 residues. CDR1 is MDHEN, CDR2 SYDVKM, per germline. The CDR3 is CASQLPTGGGEEQYF. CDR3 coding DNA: TGTGCCAGCCAACTCCCTACAGGGGGCGGCGAGGAGCAGTACTTC.

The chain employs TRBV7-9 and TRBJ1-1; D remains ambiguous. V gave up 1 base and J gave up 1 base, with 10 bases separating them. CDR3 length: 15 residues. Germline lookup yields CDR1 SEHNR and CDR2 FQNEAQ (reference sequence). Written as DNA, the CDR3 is TGTGCCAGCAGCTTAGAAATGGCGGCGAACACTGAAGCTTTCTTT. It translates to CASSLEMAANTEAFF.

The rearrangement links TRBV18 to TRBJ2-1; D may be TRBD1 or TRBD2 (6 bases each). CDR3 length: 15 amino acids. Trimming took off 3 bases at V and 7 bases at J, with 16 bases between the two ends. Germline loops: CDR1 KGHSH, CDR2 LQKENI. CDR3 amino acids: CASSPPGARINEQFF. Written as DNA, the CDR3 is TGTGCCAGCTCACCTCCGGGGGCGAGGATTAATGAGCAGTTCTTC.

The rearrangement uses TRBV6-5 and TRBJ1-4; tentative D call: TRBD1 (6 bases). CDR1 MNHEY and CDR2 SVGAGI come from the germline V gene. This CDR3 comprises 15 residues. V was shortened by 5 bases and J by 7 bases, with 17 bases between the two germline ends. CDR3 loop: CASSNGRGAGEKLFF. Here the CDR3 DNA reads TGTGCCAGCAGTAACGGCCGGGGGGCTGGTGAAAAACTGTTTTTT.

The CDR3 nucleotides read TGTGCCATCAGTGAGTCGGGTTCGGTGGGGAACAATCAGCCCCAGCATTTT. The encoded protein is CAISESGSVGNNQPQHF. The chain is built from TRBV10-3 and TRBJ1-5; D not resolved. V dropped 0 bases and J dropped 3 bases, with 15 bases sitting between them. The germline gives CDR1 ENHRY, CDR2 SYGVKD. The CDR3 is 17 amino acids.

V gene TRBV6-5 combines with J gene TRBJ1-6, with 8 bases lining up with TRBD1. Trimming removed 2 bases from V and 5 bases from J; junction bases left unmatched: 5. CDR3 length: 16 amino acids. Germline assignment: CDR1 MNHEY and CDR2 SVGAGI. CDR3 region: CASSYAWTGNNSPLHF. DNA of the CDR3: TGTGCCAGCAGTTACGCCTGGACAGGGAATAATTCACCCCTCCACTTT.

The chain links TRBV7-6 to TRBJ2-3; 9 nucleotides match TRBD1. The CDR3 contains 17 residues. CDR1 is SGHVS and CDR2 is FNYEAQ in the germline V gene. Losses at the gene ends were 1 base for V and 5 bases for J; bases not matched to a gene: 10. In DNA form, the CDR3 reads TGTGCCAGCAGCTTAGGAGGGCGACAGGGGGGTTTAGATACGCAGTATTTT. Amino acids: CASSLGGRQGGLDTQYF.

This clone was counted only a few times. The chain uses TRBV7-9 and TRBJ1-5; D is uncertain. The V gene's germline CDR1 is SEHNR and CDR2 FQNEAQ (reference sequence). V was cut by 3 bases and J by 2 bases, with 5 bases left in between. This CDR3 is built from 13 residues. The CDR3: CASSFGGNQPQHF. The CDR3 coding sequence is TGTGCCAGCAGCTTTGGGGGCAATCAGCCCCAGCATTTT.